Listed here are 5 T cell receptor beta chains from one sample, sequenced in a study of T cells in Graves' hyperthyroidism and ophthalmopathy. Amplification of TCR beta CDR3 regions used RNA as the template. HTBI primers were employed in a first-round RT-PCR of the TCR CDR3. Via MiXCR, TCRdb re-called the multiplex PCR reads, giving one row per CDR3 protein. Here the sample spans about 640,000 distinct CDR3 sequences, 20% being singletons. Sequenced input: blood. The source of these receptors is a man aged 30-40 years with Graves' ophthalmopathy.

About this clonotype: This clone may be a read error of a much larger clone one base away. The J gene is TRBJ1-1, the V gene TRBV12-3 or TRBV12-4, with D unclear. V lost 10 bases and J lost 1, with 13 bases in between. The CDR3 covers 13 residues. CDR3 sequence reads: CANSPARNTEAFF. The CDR3 bases are TGTGCCAACAGCCCGGCACGGAACACTGAAGCTTTCTTT.

This rearrangement joins TRBV29-1 to TRBJ2-5; TRBD2 matches at 9 bases. The ends lost 7 bases at V and 3 bases at J; junction bases unmatched: 18. Germline V CDR1 and CDR2: SQVTM, ANQGSEA. This CDR3 contains 17 residues. CDR3 sequence: CSALGRGGRAGEETQYF. In DNA, the CDR3 is TGCAGCGCCCTGGGTCGCGGCGGGAGGGCCGGTGAAGAGACCCAGTACTTC. The complete variable domain, with remaining parts taken from reference TRBV29-1 and TRBJ2-5, reads SAVISQKPSRDICQRGTSLTIQCQVDSQVTMMFWYRQQPGQSLTLIATANQGSEATYESGFVIDKFPISRPNLTFSTLTVSNMSPEDSSIYLCSALGRGGRAGEETQYFGPGTRLLVL.

This chain links TRBV6-1 with TRBJ2-7; 9 bases line up with TRBD2. V lost 5 bases to trimming and J lost 5 bases; unmatched junction nucleotides: 7. This CDR3 contains 14 residues. In germline, CDR1 is MNHNS, CDR2 SASEGT. The CDR3 loop reads CASSPGTSRHEQYF. For the CDR3, the DNA is TGTGCCAGCAGTCCCGGGACTAGCCGGCACGAGCAGTACTTC.

This clonotype was seen repeatedly, ten times or more. The genes are TRBV11-2 and TRBJ2-3; 9 bases line up with TRBD2. The CDR3 has 16 residues. The V gene end was trimmed by 2 bases and the J gene end by 1 base; junction bases not matched to a gene: 4. Germline CDR1 SGHAT, CDR2 FQNNGV. The CDR3 loop is CASSLHAGGGTDTQYF. DNA of the CDR3: TGTGCCAGCAGCTTACATGCGGGAGGGGGCACAGATACGCAGTATTTT. The full variable domain, rest sourced from reference TRBV11-2 and TRBJ2-3, is EAGVAQSPRYKIIEKRQSVAFWCNPISGHATLYWYQQILGQGPKLLIQFQNNGVVDDSQLPKDRFSAERLKGVDSTLKIQPAKLEDSAVYLCASSLHAGGGTDTQYFGPGTRLTVL.

The table lists this clonotype with many counts. The rearrangement uses TRBV11-2 and TRBJ2-5; D unclear. V was clipped by 1 base and J by 6 bases, with 15 bases between them. This CDR3 is 15 amino acids long. In germline, CDR1 is SGHAT, CDR2 FQNNGV. Written as DNA, the CDR3 is TGTGCCAGCAGCTTAGGTACGGGCAGGTTGAAGACCCAGTACTTC. It specifies CASSLGTGRLKTQYF. The whole variable domain, remainder taken from reference TRBV11-2 and TRBJ2-5, is EAGVAQSPRYKIIEKRQSVAFWCNPISGHATLYWYQQILGQGPKLLIQFQNNGVVDDSQLPKDRFSAERLKGVDSTLKIQPAKLEDSAVYLCASSLGTGRLKTQYFGPGTRLLVL.